The table lists the clone carrying this TCR beta chain with many counts. The antigen is unknown. The entry originates in a study of identical twins. The V end lost 6 bases, the J end lost 7 bases, and 13 bases lay between the germline ends. The CDR3 is 13 residues long. Germline V gene data show CDR1 as MNHNY and CDR2 as SVGAGI (reference sequence). TCRdb re-called the 5' RACE reads through MiXCR, storing one row per CDR3 protein. The data hold about 890,000 distinct CDR3 sequences, with around 12% observed a single time. Findings and limits, study-wide: Conclusions leaned on cross-sectional statistical analysis and did not track the same donors over time. Recombination models fit unrelated individuals' TCR alpha sharing but underestimated twins'.

This sample also appeared in a second study, on yellow fever vaccine responses in identical twins.

This clonotype was sampled from a woman under 30 in good health. The sequenced sample consisted of PBMCs. This chain connects TRBV6-6 to TRBJ2-1; no definite D call. The chain's CDR3 is CASSLDGSNEQFF. In nucleotides, the CDR3 is TGTGCCAGCAGCCTAGATGGCAGTAATGAGCAGTTCTTC.